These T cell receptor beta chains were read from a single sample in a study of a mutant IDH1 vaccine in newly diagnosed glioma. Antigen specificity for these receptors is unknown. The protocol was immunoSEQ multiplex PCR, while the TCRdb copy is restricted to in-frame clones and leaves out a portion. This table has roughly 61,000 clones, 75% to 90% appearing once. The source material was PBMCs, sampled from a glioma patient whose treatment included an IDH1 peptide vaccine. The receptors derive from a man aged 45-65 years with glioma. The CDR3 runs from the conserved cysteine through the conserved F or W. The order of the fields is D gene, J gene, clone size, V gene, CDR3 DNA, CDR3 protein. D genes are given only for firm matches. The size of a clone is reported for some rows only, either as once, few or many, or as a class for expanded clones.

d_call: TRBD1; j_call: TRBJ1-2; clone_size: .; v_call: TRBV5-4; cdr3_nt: TGTGCCAGCAGCTTAGGCCAGGGGGAAAACTATGGCTACACCTTC; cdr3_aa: CASSLGQGENYGYTF
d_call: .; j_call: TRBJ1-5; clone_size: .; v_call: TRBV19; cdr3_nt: TGTGCCAGTTCCGGGGGGACAAGCAATCAGCCCCAGCATTTT; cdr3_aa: CASSGGTSNQPQHF
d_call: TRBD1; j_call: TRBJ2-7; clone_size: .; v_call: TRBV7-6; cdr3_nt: TGTGCCAGCAGCTTAGGTGGACAGGGGTCCTACGAGCAGTACTTC; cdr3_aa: CASSLGGQGSYEQYF
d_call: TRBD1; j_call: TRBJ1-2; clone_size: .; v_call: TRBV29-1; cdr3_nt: TGCAGCGTCCCGACAGGGGGGAACGGCTACACCTTC; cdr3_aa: CSVPTGGNGYTF
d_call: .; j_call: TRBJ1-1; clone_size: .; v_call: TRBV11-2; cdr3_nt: TGTGCCAGCAGCTTTGGGGGGACAACTGAAGCTTTCTTT; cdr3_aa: CASSFGGTTEAFF
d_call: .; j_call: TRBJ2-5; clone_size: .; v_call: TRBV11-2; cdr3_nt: TGTGCCAGCAGCTTAGGTAGCCGGGCGGTCGAGACCCAGTACTTC; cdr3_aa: CASSLGSRAVETQYF
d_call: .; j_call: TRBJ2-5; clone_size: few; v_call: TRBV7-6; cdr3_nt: TGTGCCAGCGGCTACAACTCCGCGGGTACCCAGTACTTC; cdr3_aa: CASGYNSAGTQYF
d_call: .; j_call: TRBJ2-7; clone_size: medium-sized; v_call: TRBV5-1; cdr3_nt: TGCGCCAGCAGCTTCGACCGTGCCTACGAGCAGTACTTC; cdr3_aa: CASSFDRAYEQYF
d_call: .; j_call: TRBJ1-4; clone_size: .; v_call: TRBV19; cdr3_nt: TGTGCCAGTAGTGAAAGGGACGGTGAAAAACTGTTTTTT; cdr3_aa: CASSERDGEKLFF
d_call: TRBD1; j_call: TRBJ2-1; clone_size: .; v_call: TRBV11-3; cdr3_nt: TGTGCCAGCAGCTCCCAGGACAGGGTAAGCATTGAGCAGTTCTTC; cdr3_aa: CASSSQDRVSIEQFF
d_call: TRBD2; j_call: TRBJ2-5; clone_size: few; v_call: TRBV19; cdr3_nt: TGTGCCAGTAGTACCCTACTAGCGGGAGTGAGGACCCAGTACTTC; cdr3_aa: CASSTLLAGVRTQYF
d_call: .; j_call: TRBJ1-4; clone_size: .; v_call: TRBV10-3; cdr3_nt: TGTGCCATCAGTGAGTGGGGTGAAAAACTGTTTTTT; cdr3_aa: CAISEWGEKLFF
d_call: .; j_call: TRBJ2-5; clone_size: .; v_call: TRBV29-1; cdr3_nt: TGCAGCGTTGTGGGTTCCGTTCCTGGGGAGACCCAGTACTTC; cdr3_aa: CSVVGSVPGETQYF
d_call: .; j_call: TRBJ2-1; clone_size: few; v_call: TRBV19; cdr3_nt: TGTGCCAGTAGTTCTAACCTCCCCCCTCGGGGTGAGCAGTTCTTC; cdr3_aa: CASSSNLPPRGEQFF
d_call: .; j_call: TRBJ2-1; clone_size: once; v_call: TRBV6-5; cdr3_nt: TGTGCCAGCACCGACTCGGTAAGAGAGCAGTTCTTC; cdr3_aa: CASTDSVREQFF
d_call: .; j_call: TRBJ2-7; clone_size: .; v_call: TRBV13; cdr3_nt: TGTGCCAGCAGCCCAAGGGTCCAGGCGGCCGAGCAGTACTTC; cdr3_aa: CASSPRVQAAEQYF
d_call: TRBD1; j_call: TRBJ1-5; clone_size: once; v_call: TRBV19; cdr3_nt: TGTGCCAGTAGTTACAGGGGGCTTGATCAGCCCCAGCATTTT; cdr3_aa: CASSYRGLDQPQHF
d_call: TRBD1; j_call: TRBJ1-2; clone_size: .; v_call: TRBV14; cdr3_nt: TGTGCCAGCAGCCAAACGGGACAGGGGTATGGCTACACCTTC; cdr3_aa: CASSQTGQGYGYTF
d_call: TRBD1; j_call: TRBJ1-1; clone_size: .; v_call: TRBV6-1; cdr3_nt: TGTGCCAGCAGTGAGGGACAGGGGATGACTGAAGCTTTCTTT; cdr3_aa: CASSEGQGMTEAFF
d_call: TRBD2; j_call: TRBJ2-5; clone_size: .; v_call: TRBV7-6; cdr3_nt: TGTGCCAGCAGCTCGCCGGGGGGGTTCAGGTACTTC; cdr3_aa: CASSSPGGFRYF
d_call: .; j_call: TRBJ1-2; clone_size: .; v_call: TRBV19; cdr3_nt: TGTGCCAGTAGTTCGACGTGGAAGGCTACGAGCTATATTGGCTACACCTTC; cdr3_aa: CASSSTWKATSYIGYTF
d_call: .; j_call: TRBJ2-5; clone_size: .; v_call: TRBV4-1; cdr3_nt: TGCGCCAGCAGCCAAGATTCGGCCCCGGGGGTGTCCCAGTACTTC; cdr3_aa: CASSQDSAPGVSQYF
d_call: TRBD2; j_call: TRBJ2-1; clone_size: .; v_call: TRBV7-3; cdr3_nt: TGTGCCAGCAGCCAATCGACTAGCGGGGGGGCGTACAATGAGCAGTTCTTC; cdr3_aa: CASSQSTSGGAYNEQFF
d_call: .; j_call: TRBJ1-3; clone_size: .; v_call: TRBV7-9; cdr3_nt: TGTGCCAGCAGCCCCCCCCCACGGTGGGGAAACACCATATATTTT; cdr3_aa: CASSPPPRWGNTIYF
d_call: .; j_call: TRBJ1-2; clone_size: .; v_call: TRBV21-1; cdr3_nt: TGTGCCAGCAGCAAAACCAACTATGGCTACACCTTC; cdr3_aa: CASSKTNYGYTF
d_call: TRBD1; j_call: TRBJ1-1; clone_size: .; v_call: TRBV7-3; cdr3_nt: TGTGCCAGCAGGGGACAGACGAACACTGAAGCTTTCTTT; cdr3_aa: CASRGQTNTEAFF
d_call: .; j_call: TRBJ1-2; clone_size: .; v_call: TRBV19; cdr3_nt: TGTGCCAGTAGTAGGGGGAGCTATGGCTACACCTTC; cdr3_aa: CASSRGSYGYTF
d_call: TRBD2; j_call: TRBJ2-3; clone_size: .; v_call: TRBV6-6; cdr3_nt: TGTGCCAGCAGAATAGCGGGGACCAGAGATACGCAGTATTTT; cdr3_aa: CASRIAGTRDTQYF
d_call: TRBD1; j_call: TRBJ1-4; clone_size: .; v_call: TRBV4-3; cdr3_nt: TGCGCCAGCAGCCAAGATGAAACGACAGGGGACCTTGAAAAACTGTTTTTT; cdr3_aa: CASSQDETTGDLEKLFF
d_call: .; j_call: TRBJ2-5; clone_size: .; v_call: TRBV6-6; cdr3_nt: TGTGCCAGCAGCCCCCGTCAGGGGCAAGAGACCCAGTACTTC; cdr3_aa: CASSPRQGQETQYF
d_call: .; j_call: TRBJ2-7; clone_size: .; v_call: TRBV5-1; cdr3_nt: TGCGCCAGCAGCCTCGGGACACTCGGTACCGGCTACGAGCAGTACTTC; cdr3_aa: CASSLGTLGTGYEQYF
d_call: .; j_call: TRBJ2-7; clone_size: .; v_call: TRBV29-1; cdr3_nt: TGCAGCGTCTCGCTAGGCGGGCCGCCCTACGAGCAGTACTTC; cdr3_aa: CSVSLGGPPYEQYF
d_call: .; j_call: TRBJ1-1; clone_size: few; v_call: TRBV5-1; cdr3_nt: TGCGCCAGCAGCACAGAGAACACTGAAGCTTTCTTT; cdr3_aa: CASSTENTEAFF
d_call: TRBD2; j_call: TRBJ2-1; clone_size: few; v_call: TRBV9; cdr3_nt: TGTGCCAGCAGCGGGGGGACTAGCGGCTACAATGAGCAGTTCTTC; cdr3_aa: CASSGGTSGYNEQFF
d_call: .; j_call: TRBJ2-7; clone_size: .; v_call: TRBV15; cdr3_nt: TGTGCCACCAGCAGAGGGGGTGGGATATTGAGCGAGCAGTACTTC; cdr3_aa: CATSRGGGILSEQYF
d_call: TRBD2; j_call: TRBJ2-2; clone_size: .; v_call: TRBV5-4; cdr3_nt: TGTGCCACTCTAGCGGAACCTTATCAAATAAACACCGGGGAGCTGTTTTTT; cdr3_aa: CATLAEPYQINTGELFF